This TCR beta chain was captured by sequencing in a study of glioma-infiltrating T cells (dated by TCRdb to the mid-2010s). Regarding the research as a whole: Sequencing of TCR alpha- and beta-chain repertoires was performed on glioma tissue, on non-neoplastic brain tissue, and on matched peripheral blood mononuclear cells. To measure divergence between tissue and blood T-cell populations, each tissue-infiltrating repertoire was compared with the peripheral blood repertoire of the same patient. The paired cohort comprised three low-grade glioma patients, several primary glioblastoma patients and three non-glioma patients contributing non-neoplastic brain tissue.

Here is what the overall study found, with its caveats: Small numbers underpinned the group comparisons: under ten glioblastoma patients, three low-grade glioma patients and three non-neoplastic patients. Very few CDR3 sequences were found to be shared between tissue and blood, and this scarcity was attributed to high CDR3 diversity and limited sampling. VJ-independent divergence between tissue and blood was found to be below expectation in non-neoplastic patients but above expectation in all gliomas, particularly low-grade gliomas.

TCR alpha and beta CDR3 regions were amplified with the iRepertoire nested amplicon-rescue multiplex PCR (arm-PCR) platform from RNA. For one-step reverse transcription and amplification, roughly 95-450 ng of tissue mRNA or PBMC total RNA was used as input. Following bead purification, Illumina adapters were added through a secondary multiplex PCR, and the libraries were then gel-purified between 200 and 400 bp. Internal 6-nucleotide barcodes were carried by the libraries and were used for demultiplexing. Libraries were sequenced on an Illumina MiSeq with 2x220 or 2x250 nucleotide paired-end reads. The study's own analysis went as follows. Paired reads were merged using FLASH 1.2.11 and aligned with BWA-MEM to the GRCh37 human genome, and TRA and TRB reads were then extracted. An IMGT-derived reference of cassette sequences and CDR3 motifs, with pseudogenes included, was used for V and J assignment. Three-frame translation of reads was performed, and productive CDR3s were defined as those with a C...FGXG motif and no stop codons. Clonotypes were defined as unique combinations of V-J cassette pair and CDR3 amino acid sequence. Reads were filtered by Hamming distance, with the threshold set by the sequence error rate of each sample in mapped regions. TCRdb reran the public reads through fastp at Q25 and MiXCR, keeping productive beta chains. Every CDR3 protein is listed once, alongside the most common genes and DNA of its rows. Here the V and J calls rest on TCRdb's processing, not on the authors' analysis. The sample yields about 200,000 distinct CDR3 sequences; roughly 32% were counted once. Clones ranked in the top ten supply around 20% of the sample.

This clonotype has a count of ten or more. Its antigen specificity is not known. It has no much larger one-base neighbor in the sample; base qualities were not kept. From the cysteine through the phenylalanine, the CDR3 covers 15 amino acids. CDR3 DNA only is kept here, 45 bases in frame from base 1. The germline V gene yields MNHNS for CDR1 and SASEGT for CDR2. Here V drops 6 bases and J drops 7 bases, and the junction holds 11 bases not matched to any gene. Recombination connected TRBV6-1 to TRBJ2-1; TRBD2 lines up with 8 middle nucleotides. This TCR was recovered from a human donor with low-grade glioma or glioblastoma, undergoing nonglioma brain surgery, or in good health (not recorded which). Specimen: glioma tissue, nonneoplastic brain tissue, or PBMCs (not recorded which). The CDR3 loop reads CASRRGLEGKNEQFF. The DNA sequence is given as TGTGCCAGCAGAAGGGGACTAGAAGGGAAAAATGAGCAGTTCTTC.